A single sample gave rise to the 2 T cell receptor beta chains below, sequenced in a study of neurological immune-mediated disorders. TCRdb reanalysed the 5' RACE reads using MiXCR and keeps one entry per CDR3 protein. The repertoire holds around 70,000 distinct CDR3 sequences, with more than 3% as singletons. Sequencing used PBMCs. These receptors originate from a woman aged 45 to 65 with multiple sclerosis.

This clonotype was seen many times. The chain recombines TRBV4-1 with TRBJ2-4; no clear D. V was clipped by 1 base and J by 0 bases, with 10 bases between them. Germline CDR1 reads MGHRA; CDR2 reads YSYEKL. This CDR3 is built from 16 residues. The CDR3 DNA reads as TGCGCCAGCAGCCAAGGGGATATCCTAGCCAAAAACATTCAGTACTTC. Translated, it gives CASSQGDILAKNIQYF.

This clonotype was recorded at least ten times. The chain is built from TRBV11-3 and TRBJ2-1; no definite D call. V shed 0 bases and J shed 2 bases, with 8 bases lying between them. Germline assignment: CDR1 SGHNT and CDR2 YENEEA. CDR3 length: 15 amino acids. The CDR3 spells CASSLDLSTYNEQFF. The DNA of the CDR3 is TGTGCCAGCAGCTTAGATCTTAGCACCTACAATGAGCAGTTCTTC.